Many counts were recorded for the clone carrying this TCR beta chain. Its antigen remains unidentified. The data stem from a study of HIV-infected children after antiretroviral therapy interruption. General study findings and limits: The Gini coefficient of naive CD4+ repertoires rose, returning to baseline by 3 years.

Unique molecular identifiers were included in an RNA-based 3' RACE TCR library. TCRdb re-called the 3' RACE reads with MiXCR, one entry per CDR3 protein. Of more than 85,000 distinct CDR3 sequences listed, about 7.2% are singletons. Treatment noted: PENTA 11 planned treatment interruption arm or continuous ART arm. V dropped 0 bases and J dropped 10 bases, with 16 bases sitting between them. Germline V lookup: CDR1 LGHNA, CDR2 YNFKEQ. The CDR3 is made up of 14 amino acids. This chain uses TRBV4-2 with TRBJ2-7; possibly TRBD2 for D (7 bases). This TCR derives from a pool of human donors with HIV. The source was CD45RA+ CD4+ T cells from PBMCs, pooled from several time points, collected from a donor given antiretroviral therapy, either interrupted or continuous. This sample's subset: naive CD4+ CD45RA+ CD45RO- T cells. The CDR3 loop is CASSQDWGGYEQYF. The CDR3 coding sequence is TGTGCCAGCAGCCAAGACTGGGGGGGCTATGAACAGTACTTC.